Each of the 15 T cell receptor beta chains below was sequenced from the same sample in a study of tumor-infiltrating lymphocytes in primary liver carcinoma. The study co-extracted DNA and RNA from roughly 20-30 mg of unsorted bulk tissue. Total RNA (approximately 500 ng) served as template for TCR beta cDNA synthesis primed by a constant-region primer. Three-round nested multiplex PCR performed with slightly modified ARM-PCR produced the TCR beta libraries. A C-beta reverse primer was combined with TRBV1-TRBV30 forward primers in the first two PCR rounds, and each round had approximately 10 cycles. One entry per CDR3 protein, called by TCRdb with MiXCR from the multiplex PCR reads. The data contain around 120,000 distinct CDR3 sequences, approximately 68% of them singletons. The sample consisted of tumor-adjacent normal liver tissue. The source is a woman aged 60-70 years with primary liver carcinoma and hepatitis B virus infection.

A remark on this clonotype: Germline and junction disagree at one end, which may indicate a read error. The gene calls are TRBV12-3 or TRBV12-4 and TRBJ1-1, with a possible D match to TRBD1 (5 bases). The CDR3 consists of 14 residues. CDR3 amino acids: CASSLWGINTKAFF. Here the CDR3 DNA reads TGTGCCAGCAGTTTATGGGGGATTAACACTAAAGCTTTCTTT.

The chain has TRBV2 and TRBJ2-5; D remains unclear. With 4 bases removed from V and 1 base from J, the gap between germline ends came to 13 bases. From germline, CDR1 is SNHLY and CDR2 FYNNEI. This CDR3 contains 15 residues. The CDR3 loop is CASSVEQCPQETQYF. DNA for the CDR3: TGTGCCAGCAGTGTGGAACAGTGCCCCCAAGAGACCCAGTACTTC.

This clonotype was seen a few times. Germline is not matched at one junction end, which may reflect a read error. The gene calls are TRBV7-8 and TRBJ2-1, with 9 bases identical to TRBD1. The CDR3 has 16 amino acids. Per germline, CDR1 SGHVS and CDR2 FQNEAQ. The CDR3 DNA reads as TGTGCCAGCAGTTTAGGGGACAGGGCTACGATATATGAGCAGTTCTTC. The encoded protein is CASSLGDRATIYEQFF.

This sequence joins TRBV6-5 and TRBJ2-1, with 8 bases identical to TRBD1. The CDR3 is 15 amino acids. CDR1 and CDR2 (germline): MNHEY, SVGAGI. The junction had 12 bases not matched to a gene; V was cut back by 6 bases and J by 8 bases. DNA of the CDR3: TGTGCCAGCAGGACAAGGGACAGGAGAAGGGATGAGCAGTTCTTC. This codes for CASRTRDRRRDEQFF.

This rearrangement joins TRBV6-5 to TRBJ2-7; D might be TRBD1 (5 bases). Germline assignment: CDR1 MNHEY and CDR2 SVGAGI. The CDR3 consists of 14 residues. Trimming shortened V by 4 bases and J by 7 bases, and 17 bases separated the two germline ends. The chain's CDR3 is CASSFSEEQEEQYF. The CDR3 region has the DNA TGTGCCAGCAGTTTTTCAGAGGAACAGGAAGAGCAGTACTTC.

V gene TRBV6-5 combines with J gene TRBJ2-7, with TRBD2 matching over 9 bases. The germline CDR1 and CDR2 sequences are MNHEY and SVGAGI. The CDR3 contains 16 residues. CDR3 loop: CSSREAGGPSSYEQYF. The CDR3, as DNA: TGTTCCTCACGCGAGGCGGGAGGGCCCTCTTCCTACGAGCAGTACTTC.

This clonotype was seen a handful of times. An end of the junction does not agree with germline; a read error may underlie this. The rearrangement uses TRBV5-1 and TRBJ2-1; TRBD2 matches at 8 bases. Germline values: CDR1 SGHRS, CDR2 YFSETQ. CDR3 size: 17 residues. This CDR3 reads CAGSLETSVPSYNEQFF. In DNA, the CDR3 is TGCGCCGGCAGCTTGGAGACTAGCGTACCCTCCTACAATGAGCAGTTCTTC.

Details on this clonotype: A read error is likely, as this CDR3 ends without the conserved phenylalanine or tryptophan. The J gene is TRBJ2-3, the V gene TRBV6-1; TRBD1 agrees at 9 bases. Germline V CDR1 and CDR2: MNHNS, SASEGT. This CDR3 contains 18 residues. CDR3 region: CTSSDLHATGGAQDTQYL. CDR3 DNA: TGTACCAGCAGTGACCTTCATGCGACAGGGGGGGCTCAAGATACGCAGTATCTT.

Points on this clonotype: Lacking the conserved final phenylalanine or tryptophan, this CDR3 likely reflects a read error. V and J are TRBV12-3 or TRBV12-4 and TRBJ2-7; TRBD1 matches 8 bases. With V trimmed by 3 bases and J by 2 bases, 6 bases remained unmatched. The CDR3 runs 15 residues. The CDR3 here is CASSFGQGIPYEQYS. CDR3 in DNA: TGTGCCAGCAGTTTCGGACAGGGCATCCCCTACGAGCAGTACTCC.

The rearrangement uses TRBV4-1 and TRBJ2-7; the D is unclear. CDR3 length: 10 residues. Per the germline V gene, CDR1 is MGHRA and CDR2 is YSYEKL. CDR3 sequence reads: CTTGDYEQYV. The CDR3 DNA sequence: TGCACCACTGGGGATTACGAGCAGTACGTC.

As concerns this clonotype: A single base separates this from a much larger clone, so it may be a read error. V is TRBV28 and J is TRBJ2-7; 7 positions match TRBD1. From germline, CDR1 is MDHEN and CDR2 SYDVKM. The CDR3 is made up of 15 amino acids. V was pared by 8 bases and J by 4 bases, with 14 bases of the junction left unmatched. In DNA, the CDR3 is TGTGCCAGCCGTTATGGGAACAGGGGAGTGTACGAGCAGTACTTC. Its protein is CASRYGNRGVYEQYF.

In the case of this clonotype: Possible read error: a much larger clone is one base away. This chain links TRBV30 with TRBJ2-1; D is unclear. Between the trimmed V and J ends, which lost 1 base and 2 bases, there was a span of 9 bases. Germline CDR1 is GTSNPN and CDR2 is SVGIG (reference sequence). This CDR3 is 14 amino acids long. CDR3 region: CAWSEEAAYNEQFF. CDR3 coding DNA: TGTGCCTGGAGTGAAGAGGCGGCCTACAATGAGCAGTTCTTC.

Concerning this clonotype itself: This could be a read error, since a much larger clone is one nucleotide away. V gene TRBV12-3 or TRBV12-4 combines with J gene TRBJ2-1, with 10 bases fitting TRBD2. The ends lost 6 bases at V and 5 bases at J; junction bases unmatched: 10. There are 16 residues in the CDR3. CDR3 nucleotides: TGTGCCAGCAGGGAGGGACTAGCGAGTTACGACAATGAGCAGTTCTTC. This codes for CASREGLASYDNEQFF.

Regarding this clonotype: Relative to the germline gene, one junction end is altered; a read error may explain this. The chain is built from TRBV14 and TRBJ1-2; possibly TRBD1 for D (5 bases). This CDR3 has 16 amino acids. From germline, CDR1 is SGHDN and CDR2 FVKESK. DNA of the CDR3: TGTGCCACCAGCCAAGAGTTCGGGGGATGGATTGCTGGCTACACCTTC. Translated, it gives CATSQEFGGWIAGYTF.

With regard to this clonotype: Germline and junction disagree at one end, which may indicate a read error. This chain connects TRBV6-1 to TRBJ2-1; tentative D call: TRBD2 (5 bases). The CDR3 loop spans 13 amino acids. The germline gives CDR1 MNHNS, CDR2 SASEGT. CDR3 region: CASRFEGNNKQFF. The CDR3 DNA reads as TGTGCCAGCAGATTTGAGGGCAACAATAAGCAGTTCTTC.